This T cell receptor beta chain was retrieved from a study of graft-versus-host responses after intestinal transplantation. In the study overall: Tacrolimus plus steroids were given to all recipients for roughly three years, preceded by anti-thymocyte globulin induction.

With regard to this clone: As yet, its antigen is unknown.

The protocol was immunoSEQ multiplex PCR, while the TCRdb copy is restricted to in-frame clones and leaves out a portion. Among 30,000 to 40,000 clones listed, approximately 94% were seen once. Overall study results and limits: GvH clones appeared in recipient marrow, some first in ileum or blood. Early after transplant, HvG clones declined as circulating GvH clones peaked.

This CDR3 has 13 amino acids. Germline-derived CDR1 and CDR2 are LNHDA and SQIVND (reference sequence). V lost 4 bases and J lost 6; bases outside the gene matches: 3. The input for sequencing was unstimulated CD4+ T cells sorted from spleen or lymph node cells, taken before transplant. The sequence was collected from a human donor who was the organ donor for an intestinal transplant. The rearrangement uses TRBV19 and TRBJ1-1; TRBD1 matches 9 bases. CDR3 protein: CASSKRQGAEAFF. In nucleotides, the CDR3 is TGTGCCAGTAGTAAAAGACAGGGGGCTGAAGCTTTCTTT.